Listed here are 20 T cell receptor beta chains from one sample, sequenced in a study of blood T cell repertoires in COVID-19. Generated by immunoSEQ multiplex PCR, the TCRdb table keeps only in-frame clones and is missing some. The table lists approximately 280,000 clones, around 89% of them singletons. Sequenced: peripheral blood. The receptors stem from a middle-aged man with acute or convalescent COVID-19.

The chain combines TRBV10-3 with TRBJ1-1; TRBD1 might be the D (6 bases). The ends were cut back, 4 bases at V and 1 base at J, with 13 bases in the middle. Germline-derived CDR1 and CDR2 are ENHRY and SYGVKD. This CDR3 has 15 amino acids. Here the CDR3 DNA reads TGTGCCATCAGTGTTCCGGGACAAGAGAACACTGAAGCTTTCTTT. Translation: CAISVPGQENTEAFF.

The chain has TRBV7-2 and TRBJ2-1; 7 positions match TRBD2. The CDR3 has 17 amino acids. The germline V gene has CDR1 SGHTA and CDR2 FQGNSA. V lost 5 bases and J lost 1; bases outside the gene matches: 11. CDR3 sequence: CASSLQPLASSYNEQFF. DNA of the CDR3: TGTGCCAGCAGCCTCCAACCACTAGCGTCTTCCTACAATGAGCAGTTCTTC.

This clone was counted between two and nine times. This chain joins TRBV2 and TRBJ1-2; D is uncertain. The V gene's germline CDR1 is SNHLY and CDR2 FYNNEI. Trimming removed 2 bases at V and 4 bases at J, with 8 bases between. The CDR3 sequence is 13 residues long. CDR3: CASSESPIYGYTF. The CDR3 coding sequence is TGTGCCAGCAGTGAATCGCCTATCTATGGCTACACCTTC. Full variable domain (outside the CDR3, taken from reference TRBV2 and TRBJ1-2): EPEVTQTPSHQVTQMGQEVILRCVPISNHLYFYWYRQILGQKVEFLVSFYNNEISEKSEIFDDQFSVERPDGSNFTLKIRSTKLEDSAMYFCASSESPIYGYTFGSGTRLTVV.

This clone came up once. The chain employs TRBV10-2 and TRBJ2-7; D remains unclear. Per the germline V gene, CDR1 is WSHSY and CDR2 is SAAADI. The CDR3 sequence is 13 residues long. V was pared by 0 bases and J by 0 bases, with 3 bases between. DNA of the CDR3: TGCGCCAGCAGTGAGTCCAGCTCCTACGAGCAGTACTTC. It codes for CASSESSSYEQYF.

As concerns this clone: Other DNA variants within this sample encode the same CDR3. This chain links TRBV7-2 with TRBJ2-7; D is unresolved. The germline V gene encodes CDR1 SGHTA and CDR2 FQGNSA. The CDR3 sequence is 12 residues long. Trimming took off 2 bases at V and 1 base at J, with 3 bases between the two ends. The CDR3 is CASSLSSYEQYF. The CDR3 DNA follows: TGTGCCAGCAGCTTATCTTCCTACGAGCAGTACTTC.

Only one count was recorded for this clone. This sequence joins TRBV5-4 and TRBJ2-2; 7 bases line up with TRBD1. The length of the CDR3 is 15 residues. The V and J ends lost 4 bases and 1 base, in that order; junction bases with no gene match: 4. CDR1 is SGHNT, CDR2 YYREEE, per germline (reference sequence). CDR3 nucleotide sequence: TGTGCCAGCAGCCCTGGACAGGTGAACACCGGGGAGCTGTTTTTT. Residues: CASSPGQVNTGELFF.

The chain combines TRBV30 with TRBJ2-7; 7 nucleotides match TRBD2. The J segment lost 6 bases and the V segment lost 4 bases, leaving 6 bases of the junction unmatched. CDR1 and CDR2 (germline): GTSNPN, SVGIG (reference sequence). This CDR3 region has 12 residues. CDR3 protein: CAWTWGGVEQYF. CDR3 DNA sequence: TGTGCCTGGACTTGGGGAGGGGTCGAGCAGTACTTC.

This chain uses TRBV4-1 with TRBJ2-1; D is possibly TRBD2 (6 bases). Trimming cost V 1 base and J 9 bases, with 16 bases left between them. The CDR3 runs to 15 residues. CDR1 and CDR2 (germline): MGHRA, YSYEKL. The chain's CDR3 is CASSQAGGMDGEQFF. The CDR3 bases are TGCGCCAGCAGCCAAGCTGGGGGGATGGACGGTGAGCAGTTCTTC.

Note on this clone: The junction shows a germline mismatch at one end, possibly a read error. The chain recombines TRBV20-1 with TRBJ1-2; no firm D call. This CDR3 is built from 10 residues. CDR1 is DFQATT, CDR2 SNEGSKA, per germline (reference sequence). The CDR3: CSARGNGDLF. CDR3 nucleotide sequence: TGCAGTGCTAGGGGTAACGGGGATTTATTC.

This chain connects TRBV15 to TRBJ1-4, with a weak D call TRBD1 (5 bases). The CDR3 totals 17 residues. Trimming took 0 bases from V and 0 from J, leaving 11 bases between them. The germline CDR1 and CDR2 sequences are LNHNV and YYDKDF (reference sequence). The CDR3 protein is CATSRDRGGPTNEKLFF. The CDR3 DNA follows: TGTGCCACCAGCAGAGACCGGGGGGGACCAACTAATGAAAAACTGTTTTTT.

The chain has TRBV10-3 and TRBJ1-1, with D possibly TRBD1 on 5 matching bases. V lost 7 bases to trimming and J lost 7 bases, with 13 bases between them. The CDR3 extends over 12 amino acids. Germline lookup yields CDR1 ENHRY and CDR2 SYGVKD. The CDR3 loop is CAINQGQGEAFF. The CDR3, as DNA: TGTGCCATCAACCAGGGTCAAGGTGAAGCTTTCTTT.

The chain's CDR3 is CASSSRGVGPQHF. CDR3 nucleotide sequence: TGTGCCAGCAGTTCCAGGGGCGTGGGGCCCCAGCATTTT. The chain carries TRBV27 and TRBJ1-5; weak D call: TRBD1 (6 bases). The ends were cut back, 4 bases at V and 9 bases at J, with 13 bases in the middle. Germline loops: CDR1 MNHEY, CDR2 SMNVEV (reference sequence). The CDR3 is 13 residues long.

The gene calls are TRBV5-1 and TRBJ1-6, with 7 bases that match TRBD1. The CDR3 loop spans 16 amino acids. V lost 3 bases, J lost 6 bases, and 9 bases stayed unmatched. Per germline, CDR1 SGHRS and CDR2 YFSETQ. CDR3 DNA: TGCGCCAGCAGCTCTACCCCGGGACAGACTAATTCACCCCTCCACTTT. Protein product: CASSSTPGQTNSPLHF.

This chain uses TRBV30 with TRBJ1-1; D possibly corresponds to TRBD1 (6 bases). V was pared by 1 base and J by 5 bases, with 14 bases between. The CDR3 contains 14 residues. Germline V gives CDR1 GTSNPN, CDR2 SVGIG (reference sequence). The CDR3 loop reads CAWSGGQGETEAFF. The DNA of the CDR3 is TGTGCCTGGAGTGGGGGGCAGGGAGAAACTGAAGCTTTCTTT. Supplemented by reference TRBV30 and TRBJ1-1, the full variable domain reads SQTIHQWPATLVQPVGSPLSLECTVEGTSNPNLYWYRQAAGRGLQLLFYSVGIGQISSEVPQNLSASRPQDRQFILSSKKLLLSDSGFYLCAWSGGQGETEAFFGQGTRLTVV.

This rearrangement joins TRBV27 to TRBJ2-3; D perhaps matches TRBD2 (6 bases). CDR1 and CDR2 (germline): MNHEY, SMNVEV (reference sequence). The V end lost 5 bases, the J end lost 4 bases, and 22 bases lay between the germline ends. The CDR3 is 17 residues long. DNA of the CDR3: TGTGCCAGCAGTCCCCAGGGACTGCTGGCCTTGGCAGATACGCAGTATTTT. Amino acids: CASSPQGLLALADTQYF.

This chain connects TRBV25-1 to TRBJ1-2; 7 nucleotides align to TRBD1. The CDR3 length is 14 residues. Germline V gives CDR1 MGHDK, CDR2 SYGVNS. V shed 2 bases, J shed 4 bases, and the junction held 4 bases outside the gene matches. The CDR3 protein is CASSEQTGPYGYTF. Here the CDR3 DNA reads TGTGCCAGCAGTGAACAGACAGGGCCCTATGGCTACACCTTC.

The rearrangement links TRBV7-6 to TRBJ1-6; 11 positions match TRBD1. The V gene's germline CDR1 is SGHVS and CDR2 FNYEAQ. The V segment lost 5 bases and the J segment 13 bases; nucleotides outside the gene matches: 10. The CDR3 covers 15 residues. The CDR3 coding sequence is TGTGCCAGCAGCGACTCCGGGACAGGGGGGAAGCCCCTCCACTTT. This codes for CASSDSGTGGKPLHF.

The gene calls are TRBV5-1 and TRBJ2-3; no definite D call. In germline, CDR1 is SGHRS, CDR2 YFSETQ. This CDR3 region has 15 residues. V dropped 4 bases and J dropped 0 bases, with 12 bases sitting between them. The CDR3 DNA is TGCGCCAGCAGCCGAGCTAGTTCTAGCACAGATACGCAGTATTTT. It specifies CASSRASSSTDTQYF.

V usage is TRBV19 and J usage is TRBJ2-2; possibly TRBD1 for D (7 bases). The CDR3 is 15 residues long. Germline assignment: CDR1 LNHDA and CDR2 SQIVND (reference sequence). Trimming pared 5 bases from V and 7 bases from J, leaving 17 bases between. The CDR3 loop is CASSRGQGGIGELFF. The DNA of the CDR3 is TGTGCCAGTAGTCGAGGGCAGGGGGGTATCGGGGAGCTGTTTTTT.

The chain recombines TRBV6-4 with TRBJ2-5, with 7 bases that match TRBD2. The CDR3 is made up of 17 amino acids. Per germline, CDR1 MRHNA and CDR2 SNTAGT. V lost 6 bases, J lost 3 bases, and 16 bases stayed unmatched. The CDR3 reads CASRPGGTPTEEETQYF. The CDR3 nucleotides are TGTGCCAGCAGACCCGGGGGGACTCCCACGGAGGAAGAGACCCAGTACTTC.